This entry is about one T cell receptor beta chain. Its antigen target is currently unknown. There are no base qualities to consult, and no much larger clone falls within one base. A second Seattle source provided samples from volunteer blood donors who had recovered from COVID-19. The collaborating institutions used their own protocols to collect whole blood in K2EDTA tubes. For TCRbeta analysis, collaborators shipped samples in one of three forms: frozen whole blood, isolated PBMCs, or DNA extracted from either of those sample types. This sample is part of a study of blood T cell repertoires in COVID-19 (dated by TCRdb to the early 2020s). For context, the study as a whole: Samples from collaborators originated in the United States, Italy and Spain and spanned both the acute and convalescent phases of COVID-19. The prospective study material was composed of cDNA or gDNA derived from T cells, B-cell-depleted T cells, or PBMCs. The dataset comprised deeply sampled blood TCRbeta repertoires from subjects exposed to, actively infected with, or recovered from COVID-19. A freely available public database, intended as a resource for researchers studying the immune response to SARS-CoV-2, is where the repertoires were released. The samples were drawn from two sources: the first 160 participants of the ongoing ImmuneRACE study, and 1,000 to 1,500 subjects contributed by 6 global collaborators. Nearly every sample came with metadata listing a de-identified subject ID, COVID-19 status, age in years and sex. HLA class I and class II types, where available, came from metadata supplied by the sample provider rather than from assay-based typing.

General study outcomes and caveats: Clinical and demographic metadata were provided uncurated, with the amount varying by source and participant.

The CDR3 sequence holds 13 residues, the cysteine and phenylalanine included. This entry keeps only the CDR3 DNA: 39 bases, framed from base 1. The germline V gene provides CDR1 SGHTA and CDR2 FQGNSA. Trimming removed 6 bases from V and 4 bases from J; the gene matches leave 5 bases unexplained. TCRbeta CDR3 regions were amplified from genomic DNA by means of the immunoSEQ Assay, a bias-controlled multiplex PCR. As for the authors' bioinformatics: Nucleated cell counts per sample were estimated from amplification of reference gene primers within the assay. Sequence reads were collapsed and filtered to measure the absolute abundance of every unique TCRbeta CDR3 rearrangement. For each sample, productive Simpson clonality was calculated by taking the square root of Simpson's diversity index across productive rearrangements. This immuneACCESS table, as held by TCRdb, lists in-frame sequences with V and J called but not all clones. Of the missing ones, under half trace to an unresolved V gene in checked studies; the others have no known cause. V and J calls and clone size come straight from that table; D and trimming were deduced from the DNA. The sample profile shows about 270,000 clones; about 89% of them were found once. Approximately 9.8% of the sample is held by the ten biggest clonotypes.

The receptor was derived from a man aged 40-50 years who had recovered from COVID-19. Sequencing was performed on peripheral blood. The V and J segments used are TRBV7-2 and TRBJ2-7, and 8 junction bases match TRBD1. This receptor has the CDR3 CASRTDRGYEQYF. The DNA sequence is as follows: TGTGCCAGCAGAACCGACAGGGGTTACGAGCAGTACTTC.